Below are 21 T cell receptor beta chains sequenced from a single sample in a study of CD8+ T cells in alopecia areata. Pooled cutaneous lymph node cells were sorted using CD4, CD8alpha, NKG2D, NKG2ACE and other markers. Extracted from the samples, RNA was reverse transcribed into cDNA to serve as the sequencing template. Generated by immunoSEQ multiplex PCR, the TCRdb table keeps only in-frame clones and is missing some. Sampling found 250,000 or so clones, none seen once. The sequencing input was CD4+ T cells sorted from a lymph node. The receptor set was obtained from a C3H/HeJ mouse with alopecia areata. The MHC haplotype of the strain is H2-k.

On this clone: The gene names given are mouse names. Read coverage stops 4 residues before the CDR3 terminus; the germline J gene supplies the remainder. The chain uses TRBV17 and TRBJ1-1, with 8 bases that match TRBD1. The CDR3 has 11 residues. The germline V gene encodes CDR1 MNHDT and CDR2 YYDKIL. CDR3 sequence: CASTGQGEVFF. The CDR3 DNA, read in part, is TGTGCTAGCACTGGACAGGGA.

This clone turned up a few times. The genes and germline here are from mouse. The missing CDR3 end, 4 residues past where the read stops, is filled in from the germline J gene. The genes are TRBV13-2 and TRBJ2-3, with D perhaps TRBD2 (6 bases). The length of the CDR3 is 13 residues. In germline, CDR1 is NNHNN, CDR2 SYGAGS (reference sequence). Between the trimmed V and J ends, which lost 3 bases and 3 bases, there was a span of 8 bases. CDR3 protein: CASGAGAAETLYF. The CDR3 DNA, read in part, is TGTGCCAGCGGTGCTGGGGCGGCAGAA.

For this clone: Gene names are mouse gene names. The DNA ends 4 residues before the CDR3 does, and the rest of the CDR3 is filled in from the germline J gene. The V call is TRBV19, the J call TRBJ1-2; tentatively, D is TRBD1 (6 bases). V lost 5 bases and J 0 bases, leaving 11 bases between the germline ends. The CDR3 spans 14 residues. From germline, CDR1 is FNHDT and CDR2 SITEND (reference sequence). The sequenced part of the CDR3 DNA is TGTGCCAGCAGCAGACAGGCCGCAAACTCC. The encoded protein is CASSRQAANS. The whole CDR3 protein reads CASSRQAANSDYTF.

In its sample, this clone was seen a few times. Mouse gene names apply. The read finishes 3 residues shy of the CDR3 end, and the germline J gene is used to complete it. The chain combines TRBV13-1 with TRBJ1-6, with 11 bases identical to TRBD1. TRBJ1-6 is sorted into the ORF group, with uncertain function. J gave up 4 bases and V 0 bases, and 3 bases lay outside the gene matches. In germline, CDR1 is NSHNY, CDR2 SYGAGN. CDR3 length: 17 residues. The CDR3 DNA, read in part, is TGTGCCAGCAGTGATGCAGGGACAGGGGGGTATAATTCGCCC. This encodes CASSDAGTGGYNSP. The whole CDR3 is CASSDAGTGGYNSPLYF.

A note on this clone: All gene names here are mouse names. Read sequence stops 4 residues before the CDR3 end, and the germline J gene provides the missing end. V is TRBV13-1 and J is TRBJ2-4; D may be TRBD2 (5 bases). The germline V gene encodes CDR1 NSHNY and CDR2 SYGAGN. This CDR3 spans 12 amino acids. The CDR3 region is CASSWTINTLYF. CDR3 DNA (partial): TGTGCCAGCAGTTGGACTATAAAC.

A note on this clone: Germline and genes here are mouse. The CDR3 end is not reached by the read, which stops 4 residues before it; the germline J gene fills it in. The rearrangement joins TRBV29 to TRBJ2-1; TRBD2 aligns across 8 bases. The germline gives CDR1 MSHET, CDR2 SYDVDS. Losses at the gene ends were 2 bases for V and 0 bases for J; bases not matched to a gene: 6. This CDR3 is 17 amino acids long. CDR3 region: CASSLNWGPSNYAEQFF. CDR3 DNA (partial): TGTGCTAGCAGTTTAAACTGGGGGCCTTCTAACTATGCT.

This clone was seen a handful of times. Gene names and germline match the mouse. The read gets to within 4 residues of the CDR3 end, and the germline J gene fills in the rest. This sequence joins TRBV29 and TRBJ2-7, with D hard to call. This CDR3 spans 12 amino acids. The germline gives CDR1 MSHET, CDR2 SYDVDS. Deletions cut 4 bases from V and 3 bases from J, with 7 bases between. CDR3 DNA (partial): TGTGCTAGCAGTTCTGACAACTAT. It specifies CASSSDNY. The entire CDR3 sequence reads CASSSDNYEQYF.

This clone has ten or more counts. One base away lies a much larger clone, so this may be a sequencing read error. The genes and germline here are from mouse. The DNA ends 4 residues before the CDR3 does, and the rest of the CDR3 is filled in from the germline J gene. Within the sample, other DNA sequences also encode this same CDR3. The chain employs TRBV1 and TRBJ2-1; D call uncertain. This CDR3 has 12 residues. Germline values: CDR1 NSQYPW, CDR2 LRSPGD (reference sequence). CDR3 bases read: TGCACCTGCAGTGCAGATAGGGCT. Translated, it gives CTCSADRA. The full CDR3 sequence reads CTCSADRAEQFF.

In regard to this clone: Gene names and germline refer to mouse. The read stops 4 residues short of the end of the CDR3; the missing end is completed from the germline J gene. J is TRBJ2-2 and V is TRBV19; 7 bases are shared with TRBD2. From germline, CDR1 is FNHDT and CDR2 SITEND (reference sequence). V lost 1 base, J lost 0 bases, and 6 bases stayed unmatched. This CDR3 contains 17 residues. The DNA read from the CDR3 is TGTGCCAGCAGTATATCCTCGGGGGGGGCAAACACCGGG. It encodes CASSISSGGANTG. The entire CDR3 protein is CASSISSGGANTGQLYF.

The sample holds a few counts of this clone. Mouse germline and gene names are used. The read halts 4 residues ahead of the CDR3 end, with the missing end drawn from the germline J gene. The gene calls are TRBV17 and TRBJ1-1; the match to TRBD1 covers 7 bases. The germline gives CDR1 MNHDT, CDR2 YYDKIL. CDR3 length: 15 amino acids. V lost 6 bases to trimming and J lost 2 bases; unmatched junction nucleotides: 9. CDR3 region: CASRHGQVPNTEVFF. Incomplete CDR3 DNA: TGTGCTAGCAGGCATGGACAGGTTCCCAACACA.

This clone was observed many times. Mouse names are used for the genes. Read sequence stops 4 residues before the CDR3 end, and the germline J gene provides the missing end. Distinct nucleotide sequences in the sample also encode this CDR3. This chain uses TRBV31 with TRBJ1-1; 9 bases match TRBD1. The germline V gene encodes CDR1 GKSSPN and CDR2 SITVG. V shed 0 bases and J 3 bases; nucleotides not matched to a gene: 2. There are 14 residues in the CDR3. CDR3 in amino acids: CAWSLRTGDTEVFF. Partial CDR3 DNA: TGTGCCTGGAGTCTAAGGACAGGGGACACA.

About this clone itself: Mouse gene names and germline throughout. CDR3: CTCSAGGLGGSAETLYF. The CDR3 DNA, read in part, is TGCACCTGCAGTGCAGGGGGACTGGGGGGTAGTGCAGAA. This chain connects TRBV1 to TRBJ2-3, with 12 bases that match TRBD2. The read finishes 4 residues shy of the CDR3 end, and the germline J gene is used to complete it. The CDR3 consists of 17 residues. The junction had 2 bases not matched to a gene; V was cut back by 1 base and J by 0 bases. Germline CDR1 and CDR2: NSQYPW and LRSPGD (reference sequence).

This clone was detected only a few times. Gene names are the mouse ones. The CDR3 is cut off 4 residues early in the read; its end comes from the germline J gene. The rearrangement links TRBV13-2 to TRBJ2-1, with 13 bases matching TRBD2. The germline V gene encodes CDR1 NNHNN and CDR2 SYGAGS (reference sequence). The CDR3 sequence is 16 residues long. The CDR3: CASGDADWGGGTEQFF. Incomplete CDR3 DNA: TGTGCCAGCGGTGATGCGGACTGGGGGGGCGGGACT.

This clone has just a few counts. Genes and germline are mouse. The CDR3 end falls 4 residues outside the read, so it is completed with the germline J gene. This chain links TRBV1 with TRBJ2-1, with D possibly TRBD2 on 6 matching bases. Per germline, CDR1 NSQYPW and CDR2 LRSPGD (reference sequence). CDR3 length: 15 residues. V dropped 1 base and J dropped 2 bases, with 9 bases sitting between them. CDR3 DNA, as far as it was read: TGCACCTGCAGTGCAGGGCGGGACTACTATGCT. This gives the protein CTCSAGRDYYA. The full CDR3 is CTCSAGRDYYAEQFF.

This clone was seen a few times. Genes here carry mouse names. CDR3 residues: CASSDRLGLGYEQYF. The CDR3 bases that were read are TGTGCCAGCAGTGACAGACTGGGACTGGGGTAT. V usage is TRBV13-3 and J usage is TRBJ2-7, with 10 bases aligning to TRBD2. Read data end 4 residues before the CDR3 end; the end is taken from the germline J gene. This CDR3 has 15 amino acids. The V gene's germline CDR1 is NNHDY and CDR2 SYVADS.

On this clone itself: Here the gene names and germline are mouse. CDR3: CASSQDRQGFAETLYF. The part of the CDR3 DNA that was read is TGTGCCAGCAGCCAAGACAGGCAGGGGTTTGCAGAA. The J gene is TRBJ2-3, the V gene TRBV5; a weak D match, TRBD1 (6 bases). The read is 4 residues too short to cover the CDR3 end, so that end is filled in from the germline J gene. Trimming left V 0 bases short and J 2 bases short, with 12 bases between. The CDR3 contains 16 residues. Looked up from germline, CDR1 is LGHNA and CDR2 is YNLKQL (reference sequence).

Concerning this clone: Gene and germline names: mouse. The read stops 3 residues short of the end of the CDR3; the missing end is completed from the germline J gene. This same CDR3 is encoded by further DNA sequences in the sample. This rearrangement joins TRBV13-1 to TRBJ1-6, with D possibly TRBD1 on 6 matching bases. TRBJ1-6 is reported as an ORF; its role is uncertain. Germline CDR1 NSHNY, CDR2 SYGAGN. The CDR3 loop spans 14 amino acids. The V end lost 3 bases, the J end lost 4 bases, and 8 bases lay between the germline ends. The CDR3 spells CASSVGQYNSPLYF. CDR3 bases read: TGTGCCAGCAGTGTGGGACAATATAATTCGCCC.

Of note for this clone: All gene names here are mouse names. The DNA ends 4 residues before the CDR3 does, and the rest of the CDR3 is filled in from the germline J gene. The rearrangement joins TRBV5 to TRBJ1-1; 8 bases are shared with TRBD1. Germline V gives CDR1 LGHNA, CDR2 YNLKQL (reference sequence). The CDR3 has 15 amino acids. V shed 2 bases, J shed 3 bases, and the junction held 5 bases outside the gene matches. The CDR3 is CASSQIQGADTEVFF. The CDR3 bases that were read are TGTGCCAGCAGCCAAATCCAGGGGGCGGACACA.

With regard to this clone: The gene symbols are mouse symbols. The CDR3 extends 4 residues past the end of the read, so its final part is completed from the germline J gene. Other DNA sequences in this specimen translate into the identical CDR3. The V and J genes are TRBV13-3 and TRBJ2-3, with D possibly TRBD1 on 6 matching bases. Germline loops: CDR1 NNHDY, CDR2 SYVADS. CDR3 size: 13 residues. Trimming shortened V by 5 bases and J by 1 base, and 8 bases separated the two germline ends. Partial CDR3 DNA: TGTGCCAGCAGACAGGGTGGTGCAGAA. Translation: CASRQGGAE. The entire CDR3 is CASRQGGAETLYF.

Regarding this clone: The genes are named according to mouse. Sequencing ends 4 residues short of the CDR3 end; the germline J gene provides the rest. The V and J genes are TRBV1 and TRBJ2-5; TRBD2 agrees at 10 bases. CDR3 size: 16 residues. J gave up 0 bases and V 3 bases, and 3 bases lay outside the gene matches. Germline CDR1 and CDR2: NSQYPW and LRSPGD (reference sequence). The CDR3 reads CTCSARDWGNQDTQYF. CDR3 DNA, as far as it was read: TGCACCTGCAGTGCCCGGGACTGGGGTAACCAAGAC.

Turning to this clone: The gene symbols are mouse symbols. The sequenced fragment ends 4 residues before the CDR3 boundary, so the rest is inferred from the germline J gene. The V and J genes are TRBV19 and TRBJ1-2; no definite D call. The CDR3 is 13 residues long. Germline loops: CDR1 FNHDT, CDR2 SITEND (reference sequence). V shed 0 bases and J shed 3 bases, with 6 bases lying between them. CDR3 bases read: TGTGCCAGCAGTATAGGGTTTGACTCC. Translation gives CASSIGFDS. The whole CDR3 region reads CASSIGFDSDYTF.